The clone carrying this TCR beta chain appeared once. The target antigen is unknown. CDR1 and CDR2 (germline): LNHDA, SQIVND (reference sequence). Deletions cut 8 bases from V and 11 bases from J, with 21 bases between. The CDR3 has 13 amino acids. Each CDR3 protein gets one entry after TCRdb re-called the 5' RACE reads with MiXCR. The sample consists of about 430,000 distinct CDR3 sequences, 20% to 25% of them appearing once. This entry comes from a study of T-cell memory formation after mild COVID-19. General study findings and limits: Pre-infection memory already had some responding clones, implying cross-reactive memory joined.

The V gene is TRBV19, the J gene TRBJ1-1; D is ambiguous. This TCR came from an adult woman who had mild COVID-19 (a few samples of this study predate the infection). Cell type and time point are not known. Sequenced: PBMCs or a T cell subset sorted from them (not recorded which). The CDR3 region has the DNA TGTGCCAGTCAGCCACGGCCCCCCGGGAGGGCTTTCTTT. Its protein is CASQPRPPGRAFF.